This TCR beta chain was recovered during a study of beta chain features in type 1 diabetes. The CDR3 extends over 12 amino acids. The germline V gene encodes CDR1 MNHNS and CDR2 SASEGT. Trimming removed 0 bases from V and 8 bases from J, with 7 bases in between. Study findings and constraints: Whether TCRB rearrangement is influenced by HLA type was left unresolved in this analysis. Cells with high TCR expression could be over-represented when cDNA is sequenced. The study found that naive, central memory and Treg TCRB repertoires appeared more similar in patients than in healthy donors. Type 1 diabetes patients showed a moderate but significant shortening of TCRB CDR3s in all four CD4+ subsets.

This clone has just a few counts. Its matching antigen is unknown. Each of the CD4+ naive, central memory, regulatory and stem cell-like memory populations was sorted via CD45RO/CCR7/CD25/CD127/CD95/CD27. Reverse transcribing all isolated RNA meant expressed TCRB transcripts were sequenced. Sequencing used immunoSEQ multiplex PCR; TCRdb keeps in-frame clones, though not all of them. The sample lists some 150,000 clones, approximately 13% occurring once. The chain joins TRBV6-1 to TRBJ1-2; D not resolved. The sample was central memory CD4+ T cells from blood. The clonotype comes from a man aged 18 to 35 with type 1 diabetes. Here the CDR3 reads CASSEALRGYTF. The CDR3 DNA sequence: TGTGCCAGCAGTGAAGCGCTTCGAGGCTACACCTTC.